Below, one TCR beta chain is given with its context. The sample is drawn from a study of preoperative IRX-2 immunotherapy in early breast cancer. This CDR3 is 18 amino acids long. Trimming at V came to 5 bases and at J to 4 bases, leaving 14 bases not matched to a gene. Germline CDR1 SGHAT, CDR2 FQNNGV. Treatment noted: preoperative locoregional IRX-2 cytokine immunotherapy. Profiling relied on immunoSEQ multiplex PCR, and the TCRdb table lists in-frame clones only, not all of them. Found here are 30,000 to 35,000 clones, about 95% of them singletons; the top ten hold around 6.6%. The chain combines TRBV11-2 with TRBJ2-1; 10 nucleotides match TRBD2. The sample was collected from a patient treated with IRX-2 immunotherapy. The TCR originated in a human donor with breast cancer. In DNA form, the CDR3 reads TGTGCCAGCAGCGCCGGGACTAGCGCTAGGAGAACTTACAATGAGCAGTTCTTC. Its translation: CASSAGTSARRTYNEQFF.